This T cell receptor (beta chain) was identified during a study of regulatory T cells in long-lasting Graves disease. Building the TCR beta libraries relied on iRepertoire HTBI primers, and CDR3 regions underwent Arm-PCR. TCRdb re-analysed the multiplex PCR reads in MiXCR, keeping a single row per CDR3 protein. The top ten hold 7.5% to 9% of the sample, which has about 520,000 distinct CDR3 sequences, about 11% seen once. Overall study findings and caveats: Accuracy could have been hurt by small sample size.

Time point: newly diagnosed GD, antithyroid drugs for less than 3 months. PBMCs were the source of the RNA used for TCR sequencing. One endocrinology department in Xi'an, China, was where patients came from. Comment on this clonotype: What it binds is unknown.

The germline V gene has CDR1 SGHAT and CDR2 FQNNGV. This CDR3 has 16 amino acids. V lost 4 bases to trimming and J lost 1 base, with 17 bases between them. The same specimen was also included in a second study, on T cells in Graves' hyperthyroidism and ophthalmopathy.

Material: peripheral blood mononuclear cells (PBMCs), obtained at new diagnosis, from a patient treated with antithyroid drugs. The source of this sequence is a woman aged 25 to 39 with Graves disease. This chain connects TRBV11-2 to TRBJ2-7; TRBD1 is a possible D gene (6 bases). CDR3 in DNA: TGTGCCAGCAGCTCTGCAACAGGGAGTACTTCCTACGAGCAGTACTTC. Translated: CASSSATGSTSYEQYF.